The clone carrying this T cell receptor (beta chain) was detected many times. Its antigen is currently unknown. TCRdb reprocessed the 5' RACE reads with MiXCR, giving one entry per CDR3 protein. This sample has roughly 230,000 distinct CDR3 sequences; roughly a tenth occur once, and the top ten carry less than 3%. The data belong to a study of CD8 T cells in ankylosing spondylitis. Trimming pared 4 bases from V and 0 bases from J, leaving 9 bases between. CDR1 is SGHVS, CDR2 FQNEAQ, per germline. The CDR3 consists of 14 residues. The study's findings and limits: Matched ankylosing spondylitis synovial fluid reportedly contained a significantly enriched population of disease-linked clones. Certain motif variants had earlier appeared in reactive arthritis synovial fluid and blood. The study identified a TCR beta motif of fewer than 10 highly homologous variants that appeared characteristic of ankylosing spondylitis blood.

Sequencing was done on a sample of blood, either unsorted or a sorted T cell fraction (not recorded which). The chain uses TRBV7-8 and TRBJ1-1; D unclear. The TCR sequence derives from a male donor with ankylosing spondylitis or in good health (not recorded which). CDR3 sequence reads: CASSSSPVNTEAFF. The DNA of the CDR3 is TGTGCCAGCAGCTCGAGTCCGGTGAACACTGAAGCTTTCTTT.